This record looks at one TCR beta chain sequence and its context. Original analysis: Nucleated cell counts were estimated from reference gene primer amplification. TCRdb's table, derived via immunoSEQ multiplex PCR, lists solely in-frame clones and lacks some. V and J calls and clone size are given by that table; D and trimming were obtained from the DNA. This sample yields over 200,000 clones, of which 70% to 90% are seen a single time; 2% to 3% belongs to the top ten. This CDR3 comprises 12 residues. Germline CDR1 reads MDHEN; CDR2 reads SYDVKM. Trimming stripped 8 bases from V and 3 bases from J, with 11 bases between. These data belong to a study of blood T cell repertoires in COVID-19. The wider study: The origin of the acute and convalescent COVID-19 samples was the United States, Italy and Spain. In each case, the material was cDNA or gDNA derived from T cells, B-cell-depleted T cells, or PBMCs.

The V call is TRBV28, the J call TRBJ2-7; D perhaps matches TRBD2 (5 bases). Sequencing used peripheral blood. The sequence was obtained from a woman in her forties or fifties with acute or convalescent COVID-19. The CDR3 bases are TGTGCCAGCTCCGGACTTAACTACGAGCAGTACTTC. Translation: CASSGLNYEQYF.